This entry lists 6 T cell receptor beta chains sequenced from one sample in a study of blood T cell repertoires in COVID-19. The assay was immunoSEQ multiplex PCR, and TCRdb's table has in-frame clones only and misses some. The sample has around 24,000 clones, over 75% seen once. The material sequenced was peripheral blood. Receptors originate from a man in his fifties with active or convalescent COVID-19.

The rearrangement uses TRBV9 and TRBJ1-2; D ambiguous. V gave up 2 bases and J gave up 9 bases, with 11 bases separating them. This CDR3 region has 12 residues. Germline assignment: CDR1 SGDLS and CDR2 YYNGEE. The CDR3 region is CASSVASTRYTF. CDR3 bases: TGTGCCAGCAGCGTTGCTAGTACCCGCTACACCTTC.

This clone was seen a few times. This chain uses TRBV7-9 with TRBJ2-1; 14 positions match TRBD2. This CDR3 has 15 residues. CDR1 is SEHNR and CDR2 is FQNEAQ in the germline V gene (reference sequence). J gave up 6 bases and V 5 bases, and 3 bases lay outside the gene matches. As DNA, the CDR3 is TGTGCCAGCAGCCAGACTAGCGGGAGGGCCAATGAGCAGTTCTTC. Translating it yields CASSQTSGRANEQFF.

The chain uses TRBV30 and TRBJ2-7; 10 nucleotides agree with TRBD2. CDR3 size: 13 residues. After removal of 2 bases from V and 2 bases from J, the junction contained 0 bases not matched to a gene. Germline CDR1 GTSNPN, CDR2 SVGIG (reference sequence). Written as DNA, the CDR3 is TGTGCCTGGAGTAGCGGGGGGGCCTACGAGCAGTACTTC. Its protein is CAWSSGGAYEQYF.

This clone was observed once. The chain couples TRBV4-1 to TRBJ2-6; D might be TRBD1 (5 bases). Trimming left V 0 bases short and J 0 bases short, with 12 bases between. The CDR3 sequence is 18 residues long. CDR1 and CDR2 from the germline V gene are MGHRA and YSYEKL. CDR3 loop: CASSQDWGSHSGANVLTF. In nucleotides, the CDR3 is TGCGCCAGCAGCCAAGATTGGGGCTCACACTCTGGGGCCAACGTCCTGACTTTC.

The rearrangement uses TRBV24-1 and TRBJ1-2; no clear D gene. There are 13 residues in the CDR3. V lost 9 bases and J lost 1, with 11 bases in between. The V gene's germline CDR1 is KGHDR and CDR2 SFDVKD. The CDR3 spells CATEGNSNYGYTF. CDR3 bases: TGTGCCACCGAAGGAAACAGTAACTATGGCTACACCTTC.

The rearrangement joins TRBV7-3 to TRBJ2-3, with TRBD2 identical over 12 bases. Germline V gene data show CDR1 as SGHTA and CDR2 as FQGTGA. The V gene end was trimmed by 5 bases and the J gene end by 6 bases; junction bases not matched to a gene: 6. The CDR3 sequence is 15 residues long. The CDR3 protein is CASSASGRAFDTQYF. The CDR3 nucleotides read TGTGCCAGCAGCGCTAGCGGGAGGGCCTTTGATACGCAGTATTTT.